A single sample is the source of the 11 T cell receptor beta chains below, sequenced in a study of blood T cell repertoires in COVID-19. Generated by immunoSEQ multiplex PCR, the TCRdb table keeps only in-frame clones and is missing some. The sample has tens of thousands of clones, approximately 90% seen once. The material sequenced was peripheral blood. All receptors come from a man in his 60s with acute or convalescent COVID-19.

This chain connects TRBV30 to TRBJ1-1, with a weak D call TRBD1 (6 bases). The CDR3 has 14 amino acids. Germline V gives CDR1 GTSNPN, CDR2 SVGIG (reference sequence). Trimming shortened V by 1 base and J by 0 bases, and 9 bases separated the two germline ends. Here the CDR3 reads CAWSAGTLNTEAFF. In nucleotides, the CDR3 is TGTGCCTGGAGTGCCGGGACATTGAACACTGAAGCTTTCTTT.

The V call is TRBV9, the J call TRBJ1-2; D is uncertain. Per germline, CDR1 SGDLS and CDR2 YYNGEE. The V end was cut by 6 bases, the J end by 9 bases, with 9 bases between. This CDR3 has 10 residues. The DNA for the CDR3 is TGTGCCAGCACTGGAGATCGCTACACCTTC. It yields the protein CASTGDRYTF.

The rearrangement joins TRBV28 to TRBJ1-5; D is uncertain. Looked up from germline, CDR1 is MDHEN and CDR2 is SYDVKM. The ends were cut back, 5 bases at V and 7 bases at J, with 24 bases in the middle. The CDR3 contains 17 residues. This CDR3 reads CASSTVDRGPLWQPQHF. CDR3 bases: TGTGCCAGCAGTACTGTCGATCGAGGGCCATTATGGCAGCCCCAGCATTTT.

This clone was observed a handful of times. The J gene is TRBJ1-5, the V gene TRBV9; 7 nucleotides align to TRBD1. In germline, CDR1 is SGDLS, CDR2 YYNGEE. The CDR3 length is 15 residues. The V segment lost 0 bases and the J segment 3 bases; nucleotides outside the gene matches: 3. The CDR3 is CASSVGGTANQPQHF. Written as DNA, the CDR3 is TGTGCCAGCAGCGTAGGGGGGACAGCCAATCAGCCCCAGCATTTT.

The V and J genes are TRBV2 and TRBJ1-5; TRBD1 agrees at 7 bases. CDR1 and CDR2 (germline): SNHLY, FYNNEI. Trimming removed 4 bases from V and 9 bases from J; junction bases left unmatched: 6. This CDR3 spans 13 amino acids. The CDR3 loop is CASSGAGGLPQHF. For the CDR3, the DNA is TGTGCCAGCAGTGGGGCAGGGGGTCTGCCCCAGCATTTT.

The rearrangement uses TRBV6-5 and TRBJ2-7, with TRBD1 matching 8 bases. Losses at the gene ends were 0 bases for V and 0 bases for J; bases not matched to a gene: 1. The germline CDR1 and CDR2 sequences are MNHEY and SVGAGI. This CDR3 has 15 amino acids. CDR3 in amino acids: CASSYSGTGSYEQYF. The CDR3 DNA reads as TGTGCCAGCAGTTACTCCGGGACAGGCTCCTACGAGCAGTACTTC.

The chain carries TRBV5-1 and TRBJ2-3; D is unclear. The V end lost 0 bases, the J end lost 2 bases, and 13 bases lay between the germline ends. Germline lookup yields CDR1 SGHRS and CDR2 YFSETQ. This CDR3 contains 16 residues. This chain's CDR3 is CASSLEVQEDTDTQYF. The CDR3 DNA follows: TGCGCCAGCAGCTTGGAAGTCCAGGAAGACACAGATACGCAGTATTTT.

This chain connects TRBV6-5 to TRBJ2-6; D gene unclear. V gave up 6 bases and J gave up 0 bases, with 9 bases separating them. The germline CDR1 and CDR2 sequences are MNHEY and SVGAGI. The CDR3 is 15 residues long. The CDR3 DNA is TGTGCCAGCAGGGCAGGCCTCTCTGGGGCCAACGTCCTGACTTTC. It is translated as CASRAGLSGANVLTF.

The chain carries TRBV20-1 and TRBJ2-1; perhaps TRBD2 as D (5 bases). The V gene lost 3 bases and the J gene lost 7 bases, with 10 bases spanning the gap. Germline V gene sequence: CDR1 DFQATT, CDR2 SNEGSKA (reference sequence). The CDR3 is 12 amino acids. Here the CDR3 DNA reads TGCAGTGCTAGTACGGGGATTAATGAGCAGTTCTTC. This sequence encodes CSASTGINEQFF.

The J gene is TRBJ1-1, the V gene TRBV18; a weak D match, TRBD1 (6 bases). The CDR3 has 15 residues. The germline CDR1 and CDR2 sequences are KGHSH and LQKENI. V was pared by 2 bases and J by 1 base, with 11 bases between. CDR3: CASSPSGGPNTEAFF. The CDR3 DNA reads TGTGCCAGCTCACCAAGCGGGGGCCCGAACACTGAAGCTTTCTTT. Together with reference TRBV18 and TRBJ1-1, the CDR3 gives the full variable domain: NAGVMQNPRHLVRRRGQEARLRCSPMKGHSHVYWYRQLPEEGLKFMVYLQKENIIDESGMPKERFSAEFPKEGPSILRIQQVVRGDSAAYFCASSPSGGPNTEAFFGQGTRLTVV.

The V gene is TRBV5-1, the J gene TRBJ1-6; 9 bases are a match to TRBD1. The CDR3 has 16 residues. Germline V gene lookup returns CDR1 SGHRS and CDR2 YFSETQ. The J segment lost 7 bases and the V segment lost 3 bases, leaving 8 bases of the junction unmatched. CDR3 DNA: TGCGCCAGCAGCTCTGAGGGGACAGGGCGGAATTCACCCCTCCACTTT. Translation: CASSSEGTGRNSPLHF. Full variable domain (outside the CDR3, taken from reference TRBV5-1 and TRBJ1-6): KAGVTQTPRYLIKTRGQQVTLSCSPISGHRSVSWYQQTPGQGLQFLFEYFSETQRNKGNFPGRFSGRQFSNSRSEMNVSTLELGDSALYLCASSSEGTGRNSPLHFGNGTRLTVT.